One sample yielded the 6 T cell receptor beta chains listed below, sequenced in a study of T cell changes during pregnancy in multiple sclerosis (dated by TCRdb to the late 2010s). Libraries were constructed by the immunoSEQ multiplex PCR assay. TCRdb obtained this table from immuneACCESS and retained in-frame rearrangements with V and J assigned. These tables miss some clones; where compared with another copy, unresolved V genes account for less than half of the shortfall, and the remainder is unexplained. For this sample the table gives about 100,000 clones, of which approximately 90% were detected only once. The top ten clonotypes cover 1% to 1.5% of the sample. The sequenced sample was peripheral blood, obtained in the second trimester of pregnancy. These receptors originate from a female donor with multiple sclerosis, enrolled in a pregnancy study.

The chain has TRBV18 and TRBJ1-1, with 10 bases aligning to TRBD1. Germline CDR1 KGHSH, CDR2 LQKENI. The CDR3 loop spans 16 amino acids. V lost 3 bases and J lost 7; bases outside the gene matches: 11. CDR3 loop: CASSPLVPGQGIEAFF. The CDR3 DNA is TGTGCCAGCTCACCTCTCGTGCCGGGACAGGGGATTGAAGCTTTCTTT.

Here the CDR3 reads CAWIRGAGNTIYF. In DNA form, the CDR3 reads TGTGCCTGGATCAGGGGCGCTGGAAACACCATATATTTT. The gene calls are TRBV30 and TRBJ1-3; D perhaps matches TRBD1 (6 bases). This CDR3 contains 13 residues. The germline gives CDR1 GTSNPN, CDR2 SVGIG (reference sequence). V lost 4 bases to trimming and J lost 2 bases, with 9 bases between them.

The chain uses TRBV5-6 and TRBJ2-4; the D is unclear. The CDR3 loop spans 16 amino acids. Germline assignment: CDR1 SGHDT and CDR2 YYEEEE. Deletions cut 1 base from V and 0 bases from J, with 11 bases between. Here the CDR3 DNA reads TGTGCCAGCAGCTTGTCGGTCCTATTAGCCAAAAACATTCAGTACTTC. It specifies CASSLSVLLAKNIQYF.

This clone was seen only once. The chain combines TRBV30 with TRBJ2-5, with D tentatively TRBD2 (6 bases). Germline V lookup: CDR1 GTSNPN, CDR2 SVGIG (reference sequence). Trimming removed 1 base at V and 4 bases at J, with 16 bases between. The CDR3 consists of 15 residues. The DNA for the CDR3 is TGTGCCTGGAGTGACCCGGGGGTAGAGTTAGAGACCCAGTACTTC. Translated, it gives CAWSDPGVELETQYF. The full variable domain, in which reference TRBV30 and TRBJ2-5 provide the parts outside the CDR3, is SQTIHQWPATLVQPVGSPLSLECTVEGTSNPNLYWYRQAAGRGLQLLFYSVGIGQISSEVPQNLSASRPQDRQFILSSKKLLLSDSGFYLCAWSDPGVELETQYFGPGTRLLVL.

This clone has a single count. The chain links TRBV29-1 to TRBJ2-7; maybe TRBD2 (6 bases). Germline V gene lookup returns CDR1 SQVTM and CDR2 ANQGSEA. The ends were cut back, 4 bases at V and 2 bases at J, with 9 bases in the middle. The CDR3 contains 12 residues. The CDR3 loop is CSVVGGTYEQYF. The CDR3 region has the DNA TGCAGCGTTGTTGGGGGGACCTACGAGCAGTACTTC.

V usage is TRBV13 and J usage is TRBJ2-7; 7 bases agree with TRBD1. The germline gives CDR1 PRHDT, CDR2 FYEKMQ (reference sequence). CDR3 length: 15 amino acids. Germline trimming cut 4 bases from V and 9 bases from J; bases unmatched to any gene: 15. The CDR3 DNA follows: TGTGCCAGCAGCTACATTTCGAACGACAGGGTCCGGCAGTACTTC. It encodes CASSYISNDRVRQYF.